This T cell receptor beta chain emerged from a study of tumor-infiltrating lymphocytes in primary liver carcinoma. Study overall: Roughly 3.5 to 7.13 million productive TCRbeta reads were obtained per sample, with similar numbers across tissue types. Study-level results: Without sorting, CD4+ versus CD8+ T cell repertoires were not compared. Pairs comparing tumor with adjacent tissue or blood overlapped less than pairs drawn from tumor regions. Blood fell significantly below tumors in its top-250-clone fraction (p = 0.039).

The authors took blood RNA from unsorted whole blood and also extracted germline DNA. From germline, CDR1 is MNHNS and CDR2 SASEGT. The V and J ends lost 0 bases and 6 bases respectively, with 9 bases between them. The CDR3 has 13 amino acids. cDNA specific to TCR beta was made from around 470 ng of total RNA, with a constant-region primer employed for priming. Slightly modified ARM-PCR served as the procedure for the TCR beta libraries. These libraries came from three rounds of nested multiplex PCR. The study ran its first two PCR rounds for around 10 cycles each, using TRBV1-TRBV30 forward primers and a C-beta reverse primer. From the multiplex PCR reads, TCRdb called clonotypes with MiXCR, one entry per CDR3 protein. The sample records hundreds of thousands of distinct CDR3 sequences, 50% to 60% being singletons. This clonotype came up once. As yet, its antigen is unknown. With a much larger clone just one base away, this may be a read error.

The source material was peripheral blood. The chain has TRBV6-1 and TRBJ2-7, with D unclear. The receptor's source is a woman younger than 45 with primary liver carcinoma and hepatitis B virus infection. The CDR3 bases are TGTGCCAGCAGTGAAGCGATAAAGGCCGAGCAGTACTTC. It yields the protein CASSEAIKAEQYF.